The 25 T cell receptor beta chains reported below all come from one sample, sequenced in a study of shared clonotypes between healthy human individuals. Clones were read by immunoSEQ multiplex PCR, and TCRdb kept only the in-frame ones, dropping some. The sample holds roughly 640,000 clones; roughly 97% are singletons and the top ten take approximately 0.057%. The sample was naive CD4+ T cells sorted from blood. The subset was: CD45RA+ positively selected. The source of these receptors is a woman younger than 45 in good health.

For the CDR3, the DNA is TGTGCCAGCAGCTTAAGGCTAGCGGGAGTTGAGAATGAGCAGTTCTTC. Its translation: CASSLRLAGVENEQFF. The genes are TRBV7-3 and TRBJ2-1; 10 bases line up with TRBD2. Germline assignment: CDR1 SGHTA and CDR2 FQGTGA. The CDR3 covers 16 residues. The junction had 7 bases not matched to a gene; V was cut back by 1 base and J by 7 bases.

In DNA, the CDR3 is TGCGCCAGCAGTGAGTTTAGCGGGAGGGCCTCGACCGAGCAGTACTTC. This encodes CASSEFSGRASTEQYF. The rearrangement uses TRBV10-1 and TRBJ2-7, with 11 bases fitting TRBD2. The germline gives CDR1 WNHNN, CDR2 SYGVQD (reference sequence). Germline trimming cut 1 base from V and 6 bases from J; bases unmatched to any gene: 8. The CDR3 consists of 16 residues.

The chain links TRBV9 to TRBJ2-1, with 8 bases aligning to TRBD2. J was trimmed by 1 base and V by 3 bases; bases with no gene match: 3. This CDR3 has 15 amino acids. Germline CDR1 SGDLS, CDR2 YYNGEE. The CDR3 bases are TGTGCCAGCAGCGACGTAGCGGGATCCTACAATGAGCAGTTCTTC. Encoded protein: CASSDVAGSYNEQFF.

The chain recombines TRBV7-7 with TRBJ2-2; D gene unclear. This CDR3 is 12 amino acids long. Per the germline V gene, CDR1 is SSHAT and CDR2 is FNYEAQ (reference sequence). Trimming took 5 bases from V and 7 from J, leaving 8 bases between them. The chain's CDR3 is CASSPVGGELFF. CDR3 nucleotides: TGTGCCAGCAGCCCCGTCGGCGGGGAGCTGTTTTTT.

V usage is TRBV7-6 and J usage is TRBJ2-3; 7 positions match TRBD2. CDR1 is SGHVS and CDR2 is FNYEAQ in the germline V gene. The CDR3 is 16 amino acids. Trimming at V came to 5 bases and at J to 4 bases, leaving 12 bases not matched to a gene. This CDR3 is CASSPQRGPGPDTQYF. CDR3 coding DNA: TGTGCCAGCAGCCCCCAGCGGGGCCCGGGACCAGATACGCAGTATTTT. The full variable domain, rest sourced from reference TRBV7-6 and TRBJ2-3, is GAGVSQSPRYKVTKRGQDVALRCDPISGHVSLYWYRQALGQGPEFLTYFNYEAQQDKSGLPNDRFSAERPEGSISTLTIQRTEQRDSAMYRCASSPQRGPGPDTQYFGPGTRLTVL.

In this sample, this clone turned up once. The chain employs TRBV11-2 and TRBJ2-7, with TRBD1 matching over 8 bases. CDR1 is SGHAT, CDR2 FQNNGV, per germline. CDR3 length equals 13 residues. V gave up 1 base and J gave up 7 bases; unmatched junction bases: 3. DNA for the CDR3: TGTGCCAGCAGCTTAGGGACAGGGCGTGAGCAGTACTTC. Translating it yields CASSLGTGREQYF.

The V gene is TRBV28, the J gene TRBJ1-2; no reliable D call. The CDR3 runs 13 residues. The V end was cut by 7 bases, the J end by 8 bases, with 17 bases between. Germline-derived CDR1 and CDR2 are MDHEN and SYDVKM. The CDR3 DNA reads as TGTGCCAGCACCTGGAATGAGGTCTGGGGCTACACCTTC. It translates to CASTWNEVWGYTF.

The CDR3 DNA is TGCAGCGTTGATCCCCTCCAAGAGACCCAGTACTTC. This encodes CSVDPLQETQYF. This chain joins TRBV29-1 and TRBJ2-5; D unresolved. The germline CDR1 and CDR2 sequences are SQVTM and ANQGSEA. This CDR3 spans 12 amino acids. The V and J ends lost 3 bases and 1 base respectively, with 6 bases between them.

This clone was recorded once. This chain links TRBV28 with TRBJ2-7; 9 nucleotides align to TRBD2. V dropped 6 bases and J dropped 2; count of bases not matched to a gene: 5. Germline-derived CDR1 and CDR2 are MDHEN and SYDVKM. The CDR3 runs to 14 residues. The CDR3, as DNA: TGTGCCAGCAGATTAGCGGGAGAAGCCTACGAGCAGTACTTC. Its protein is CASRLAGEAYEQYF.

The chain has TRBV28 and TRBJ1-2, with D possibly TRBD1 on 6 matching bases. The V and J ends lost 6 bases and 3 bases respectively, with 20 bases between them. Germline assignment: CDR1 MDHEN and CDR2 SYDVKM. This CDR3 has 16 amino acids. The DNA for the CDR3 is TGTGCCAGCAGCACCTCTGCGACAGGAAGTGACTATGGCTACACCTTC. Translation gives CASSTSATGSDYGYTF.

The chain joins TRBV11-1 to TRBJ2-3; the match to TRBD1 covers 9 bases. The CDR3 is 15 residues long. V trimming: 0 bases; J trimming: 3 bases; junction bases outside the gene matches: 1. In germline, CDR1 is SGHAT, CDR2 FQDESV (reference sequence). The CDR3 here is CASSLAGQGTDTQYF. Here the CDR3 DNA reads TGTGCCAGCAGCTTAGCCGGACAGGGGACAGATACGCAGTATTTT.

This sequence joins TRBV19 and TRBJ1-2; D is ambiguous. Trimming took off 3 bases at V and 8 bases at J, with 10 bases between the two ends. CDR3 length: 12 amino acids. Germline V gives CDR1 LNHDA, CDR2 SQIVND (reference sequence). CDR3 sequence: CASSIEGNGYTF. The CDR3 coding sequence is TGTGCCAGTAGTATTGAAGGGAACGGCTACACCTTC.

V usage is TRBV5-8 and J usage is TRBJ2-3; 9 bases align to TRBD2. V gave up 7 bases and J gave up 0 bases; unmatched junction bases: 9. The CDR3 sequence is 16 residues long. The germline CDR1 and CDR2 sequences are SGHTS and YDEGEE. Here the CDR3 reads CASQIPGTSSTDTQYF. CDR3 coding DNA: TGTGCCAGCCAAATCCCTGGGACTAGCAGCACAGATACGCAGTATTTT. Filled out from reference TRBV5-8 and TRBJ2-3, the complete variable domain reads EAGVTQSPTHLIKTRGQQATLRCSPISGHTSVYWYQQALGLGLQFLLWYDEGEERNRGNFPPRFSGRQFPNYSSELNVNALELEDSALYLCASQIPGTSSTDTQYFGPGTRLTVL.

This chain joins TRBV5-1 and TRBJ2-3; D possibly matches TRBD1 or TRBD2 (6 bases each). Germline-derived CDR1 and CDR2 are SGHRS and YFSETQ. Trimming cost V 4 bases and J 0 bases, with 24 bases left between them. This CDR3 is built from 19 residues. CDR3 amino acids: CASSPMGGGMISSTDTQYF. CDR3 DNA sequence: TGCGCCAGCAGCCCCATGGGGGGCGGGATGATTTCTAGCACAGATACGCAGTATTTT.

This chain links TRBV6-6 with TRBJ2-6; D is ambiguous. V lost 4 bases and J 1 base, leaving 8 bases between the germline ends. This CDR3 contains 15 residues. Germline V lookup: CDR1 MNHNY, CDR2 SVGAGI (reference sequence). CDR3 sequence reads: CASSSRNSGANVLTF. The CDR3, as DNA: TGTGCCAGCAGTTCCCGGAATTCTGGGGCCAACGTCCTGACTTTC.

In DNA, the CDR3 is TGTGCCAGCAGCCCGACGACAGCGGGAAGGGGCACAGATACGCAGTATTTT. Translated, it gives CASSPTTAGRGTDTQYF. The rearrangement uses TRBV9 and TRBJ2-3, with TRBD2 identical over 7 bases. In germline, CDR1 is SGDLS, CDR2 YYNGEE. V was clipped by 4 bases and J by 1 base; unmatched bases: 12. This CDR3 comprises 17 residues. Supplemented by reference TRBV9 and TRBJ2-3, the full variable domain reads DSGVTQTPKHLITATGQRVTLRCSPRSGDLSVYWYQQSLDQGLQFLIQYYNGEERAKGNILERFSAQQFPDLHSELNLSSLELGDSALYFCASSPTTAGRGTDTQYFGPGTRLTVL.

The CDR3, as DNA: TGTGCCAGCTCACCACCGGTTTACGGGAAGAGGACTGAAGCTTTCTTT. Translated: CASSPPVYGKRTEAFF. The chain is built from TRBV18 and TRBJ1-1; no definite D call. CDR3 length equals 16 residues. V was clipped by 0 bases and J by 5 bases, with 16 bases between them. Germline V gene sequence: CDR1 KGHSH, CDR2 LQKENI. The variable domain in full, completed from reference TRBV18 and TRBJ1-1, reads NAGVMQNPRHLVRRRGQEARLRCSPMKGHSHVYWYRQLPEEGLKFMVYLQKENIIDESGMPKERFSAEFPKEGPSILRIQQVVRGDSAAYFCASSPPVYGKRTEAFFGQGTRLTVV.

The CDR3 region is CASSVRTANYGYTF. The CDR3 DNA follows: TGTGCCAGCAGTGTGCGGACAGCTAACTATGGCTACACCTTC. V and J are TRBV2 and TRBJ1-2; tentative D call: TRBD1 (6 bases). This CDR3 has 14 residues. Germline V lookup: CDR1 SNHLY, CDR2 FYNNEI. V lost 4 bases and J lost 0, with 9 bases in between.

This clone has only one observation. This chain connects TRBV10-1 to TRBJ2-7; a weak D match, TRBD1 (6 bases). The CDR3 has 13 amino acids. Between the trimmed V and J ends, which lost 5 bases and 2 bases, there was a span of 10 bases. Germline V lookup: CDR1 WNHNN, CDR2 SYGVQD (reference sequence). This CDR3 is CASSQGPPYEQYF. The CDR3 DNA follows: TGCGCCAGCAGTCAGGGGCCCCCCTACGAGCAGTACTTC.

The V and J genes are TRBV27 and TRBJ2-7, with a weak D call TRBD1 (6 bases). CDR1 is MNHEY, CDR2 SMNVEV, per germline (reference sequence). V lost 5 bases, J lost 4 bases, and 15 bases lay in between. The CDR3 has 14 residues. This CDR3 reads CASSAQGPRYEQYF. The CDR3 bases are TGTGCCAGCAGTGCACAGGGTCCCCGATACGAGCAGTACTTC.

The genes are TRBV6-1 and TRBJ2-7, with 7 bases identical to TRBD2. The CDR3 consists of 15 residues. The germline gives CDR1 MNHNS, CDR2 SASEGT. After removal of 1 base from V and 8 bases from J, the junction contained 11 bases not matched to a gene. CDR3 loop: CASSEGDGRRSKQYF. CDR3 DNA sequence: TGTGCCAGCAGTGAAGGAGACGGGAGGAGATCGAAGCAGTACTTC.

This rearrangement joins TRBV29-1 to TRBJ2-7; the D is unclear. V was pared by 4 bases and J by 6 bases, with 13 bases between. Germline assignment: CDR1 SQVTM and CDR2 ANQGSEA. The CDR3 is 12 residues long. CDR3 sequence reads: CSVAQTPLEQYF. CDR3 nucleotides: TGCAGCGTTGCACAGACACCTCTCGAGCAGTACTTC.

This clone was observed a single time. V is TRBV28 and J is TRBJ1-2; D is unclear. Trimming shortened V by 6 bases and J by 8 bases, and 13 bases separated the two germline ends. Germline lookup yields CDR1 MDHEN and CDR2 SYDVKM. The CDR3 consists of 12 residues. Here the CDR3 DNA reads TGTGCCAGCAGACCAAGGGTCGGAGGCTACACCTTC. It is translated as CASRPRVGGYTF.

V gene TRBV2 combines with J gene TRBJ1-1; TRBD1 might be the D (6 bases). Germline-derived CDR1 and CDR2 are SNHLY and FYNNEI. V shed 5 bases and J shed 0 bases, with 10 bases lying between them. CDR3 size: 14 residues. CDR3 sequence reads: CASSPQGMNTEAFF. The CDR3, as DNA: TGTGCCAGCAGTCCACAGGGAATGAACACTGAAGCTTTCTTT.

This rearrangement joins TRBV15 to TRBJ1-1, with a possible D match to TRBD1 (5 bases). The CDR3 loop spans 14 amino acids. V was trimmed by 6 bases and J by 3 bases, leaving 14 bases between them. Germline V gene sequence: CDR1 LNHNV, CDR2 YYDKDF (reference sequence). The chain's CDR3 is CATSPSWGYTEAFF. As DNA, the CDR3 is TGTGCCACCAGTCCGAGCTGGGGGTACACTGAAGCTTTCTTT. The complete variable domain, with remaining parts taken from reference TRBV15 and TRBJ1-1, reads DAMVIQNPRYQVTQFGKPVTLSCSQTLNHNVMYWYQQKSSQAPKLLFHYYDKDFNNEADTPDNFQSRRPNTSFCFLDIRSPGLGDTAMYLCATSPSWGYTEAFFGQGTRLTVV.